These 30 T cell receptor beta chains share one sample of origin, sequenced in a study of cytomegalovirus exposure and HLA in healthy donors. With 60 Vbeta and 13 Jbeta primers, the PCR was carried out. Sequencing was performed with immunoSEQ multiplex PCR; in TCRdb, only in-frame clones are kept and a portion is missing. The table includes roughly 200,000 clones, roughly 70% detected once. Sequencing was done on a sample of PBMCs. All receptors come from a male donor in good health and CMV-seronegative.

CDR3 in DNA: TGTGCCAGCTGCCAGACAAACAACTATGGCTACACCTTC. Amino acid sequence: CASCQTNNYGYTF. The chain couples TRBV6-5 to TRBJ1-2; D unresolved. Germline V CDR1 and CDR2: MNHEY, SVGAGI. The CDR3 has 13 amino acids. V gave up 8 bases and J gave up 2 bases, with 12 bases separating them.

This clone was seen only a few times. The chain couples TRBV5-4 to TRBJ2-5; 14 bases align to TRBD2. The germline gives CDR1 SGHNT, CDR2 YYREEE (reference sequence). V was clipped by 0 bases and J by 5 bases; unmatched bases: 0. This CDR3 is built from 15 residues. DNA of the CDR3: TGTGCCAGCAGCTTGGGGACTAGCGGGAGGGAGACCCAGTACTTC. Encoded protein: CASSLGTSGRETQYF. The full variable domain, its missing parts supplied by reference TRBV5-4 and TRBJ2-5, is ETGVTQSPTHLIKTRGQQVTLRCSSQSGHNTVSWYQQALGQGPQFIFQYYREEENGRGNFPPRFSGLQFPNYSSELNVNALELDDSALYLCASSLGTSGRETQYFGPGTRLLVL.

V is TRBV28 and J is TRBJ1-2; D is perhaps TRBD1 (5 bases). Germline values: CDR1 MDHEN, CDR2 SYDVKM. The CDR3 consists of 17 residues. Trimming left V 7 bases short and J 5 bases short, with 26 bases between. The CDR3 spells CASTIPGGGLGKYGYTF. The CDR3 nucleotides read TGTGCCAGCACTATCCCCGGTGGGGGGTTAGGTAAATATGGCTACACCTTC.

The chain joins TRBV5-1 to TRBJ1-2; D is perhaps TRBD1 (5 bases). V was trimmed by 2 bases and J by 4 bases, leaving 12 bases between them. Germline V CDR1 and CDR2: SGHRS, YFSETQ. The CDR3 covers 14 residues. The CDR3 loop is CASSFSQERYGYTF. The CDR3 coding sequence is TGCGCCAGCAGCTTCTCACAGGAACGCTATGGCTACACCTTC. Combining the CDR3 with reference TRBV5-1 and TRBJ1-2 gives the whole variable domain KAGVTQTPRYLIKTRGQQVTLSCSPISGHRSVSWYQQTPGQGLQFLFEYFSETQRNKGNFPGRFSGRQFSNSRSEMNVSTLELGDSALYLCASSFSQERYGYTFGSGTRLTVV.

The chain has TRBV30 and TRBJ1-3; the D is unclear. V lost 0 bases to trimming and J lost 4 bases, with 10 bases between them. The germline V gene has CDR1 GTSNPN and CDR2 SVGIG (reference sequence). The CDR3 has 14 residues. The CDR3 loop is CAWSVGPGGNTIYF. As DNA, the CDR3 is TGTGCCTGGAGTGTTGGGCCTGGGGGAAACACCATATATTTT.

J is TRBJ2-1 and V is TRBV30; 10 positions match TRBD2. V shed 3 bases, J shed 9 bases, and the junction held 8 bases outside the gene matches. Per the germline V gene, CDR1 is GTSNPN and CDR2 is SVGIG (reference sequence). This CDR3 has 14 amino acids. The CDR3 coding sequence is TGTGCCTGGAGGGGAAAGGCTAGCGGGAGTGAGCAGTTCTTC. Amino acid sequence: CAWRGKASGSEQFF. Using reference TRBV30 and TRBJ2-1 for the parts outside the CDR3, the full variable domain is SQTIHQWPATLVQPVGSPLSLECTVEGTSNPNLYWYRQAAGRGLQLLFYSVGIGQISSEVPQNLSASRPQDRQFILSSKKLLLSDSGFYLCAWRGKASGSEQFFGPGTRLTVL.

This clone was observed a handful of times. This chain links TRBV6-5 with TRBJ1-2, with a tentative D call TRBD1 (6 bases). Germline values: CDR1 MNHEY, CDR2 SVGAGI. This CDR3 comprises 14 residues. Trimming shortened V by 6 bases and J by 2 bases, and 13 bases separated the two germline ends. The CDR3 DNA sequence: TGTGCCAGCAGACCCACAGGACAGAACTATGGCTACACCTTC. Its translation is CASRPTGQNYGYTF.

The chain joins TRBV13 to TRBJ2-7; D ambiguous. This CDR3 is built from 11 residues. Per germline, CDR1 PRHDT and CDR2 FYEKMQ (reference sequence). The germline V and J ends were trimmed by 6 bases and 1 base, with 4 bases remaining between them. The CDR3 DNA reads as TGTGCCAGCAGTCAATCCTACGAGCAGTACTTC. Amino acids: CASSQSYEQYF.

V is TRBV15 and J is TRBJ1-5, with 8 bases identical to TRBD1. Unmatched junction bases numbered 8, after V lost 0 bases and J lost 4 bases. Germline V CDR1 and CDR2: LNHNV, YYDKDF (reference sequence). The CDR3 runs 17 residues. CDR3 protein: CATSRDRQGAGNQPQHF. CDR3 DNA sequence: TGTGCCACCAGCAGAGATCGCCAGGGGGCTGGGAATCAGCCCCAGCATTTT.

The rearrangement links TRBV7-9 to TRBJ1-2; TRBD1 matches 8 bases. CDR3 size: 13 residues. Losses at the gene ends were 0 bases for V and 12 bases for J; bases not matched to a gene: 6. Germline CDR1 and CDR2: SEHNR and FQNEAQ (reference sequence). The CDR3 DNA sequence: TGTGCCAGCAGCTTAGCGCTGGACAGGGTTGACACCTTC. This codes for CASSLALDRVDTF.

This chain connects TRBV29-1 to TRBJ2-7; D gene ambiguous. This CDR3 contains 11 residues. The V end was cut by 4 bases, the J end by 4 bases, with 8 bases between. The germline V gene has CDR1 SQVTM and CDR2 ANQGSEA. The CDR3 sequence is CSVVSRYEQYF. CDR3 DNA: TGCAGCGTTGTGTCTAGGTACGAGCAGTACTTC.

The genes are TRBV6-6 and TRBJ1-5; 9 nucleotides align to TRBD1. The CDR3 loop spans 16 amino acids. Germline V CDR1 and CDR2: MNHNY, SVGAGI (reference sequence). Germline trimming cut 5 bases from V and 5 bases from J; bases unmatched to any gene: 10. The CDR3 here is CASSAHPGQGHQPQHF. The CDR3 bases are TGTGCCAGCAGTGCGCACCCGGGACAGGGTCATCAGCCCCAGCATTTT.

This clone was observed a handful of times. The chain's CDR3 is CASSDNYQPQHF. The CDR3 nucleotides read TGTGCCAGCAGTGACAACTATCAGCCCCAGCATTTT. The rearrangement uses TRBV27 and TRBJ1-5; D unclear. The CDR3 contains 12 residues. With 5 bases removed from V and 5 bases from J, the gap between germline ends came to 7 bases. The germline CDR1 and CDR2 sequences are MNHEY and SMNVEV (reference sequence).

V is TRBV29-1 and J is TRBJ1-5; 8 bases fit TRBD1. Germline values: CDR1 SQVTM, CDR2 ANQGSEA. The CDR3 is made up of 13 amino acids. V lost 4 bases, J lost 6 bases, and 5 bases stayed unmatched. CDR3 nucleotides: TGCAGCGTTGGGGGACAGGCAAGTCAGCCCCAGCATTTT. It specifies CSVGGQASQPQHF. The full variable domain, rest sourced from reference TRBV29-1 and TRBJ1-5, is SAVISQKPSRDICQRGTSLTIQCQVDSQVTMMFWYRQQPGQSLTLIATANQGSEATYESGFVIDKFPISRPNLTFSTLTVSNMSPEDSSIYLCSVGGQASQPQHFGDGTRLSIL.

The chain uses TRBV28 and TRBJ2-3, with D hard to call. Germline V lookup: CDR1 MDHEN, CDR2 SYDVKM. Trimming took 1 base from V and 0 from J, leaving 5 bases between them. CDR3 length: 14 residues. The CDR3 loop reads CASSLSESTDTQYF. DNA for the CDR3: TGTGCCAGCAGTTTATCTGAGAGCACAGATACGCAGTATTTT.

The V gene is TRBV30, the J gene TRBJ2-7; no clear D. This CDR3 is built from 12 residues. V was clipped by 3 bases and J by 2 bases, with 8 bases between them. Germline V lookup: CDR1 GTSNPN, CDR2 SVGIG (reference sequence). CDR3 loop: CAWSQSAYEQYF. As DNA, the CDR3 is TGTGCCTGGAGCCAGTCAGCCTACGAGCAGTACTTC.

The chain is built from TRBV19 and TRBJ1-5, with D maybe TRBD1 (5 bases). CDR1 and CDR2 (germline): LNHDA, SQIVND (reference sequence). CDR3 length: 12 amino acids. Trimming stripped 5 bases from V and 4 bases from J, with 6 bases between. The CDR3 DNA reads TGTGCCAGTAGTCCAGGGAATCAGCCCCAGCATTTT. It specifies CASSPGNQPQHF.

This clone was detected once. This chain uses TRBV28 with TRBJ2-1, with TRBD2 identical over 8 bases. V was pared by 4 bases and J by 5 bases, with 13 bases of the junction left unmatched. Germline assignment: CDR1 MDHEN and CDR2 SYDVKM. The CDR3 is 17 amino acids. The CDR3 DNA sequence: TGTGCCAGCAGTTCACTTTCGCGGGGGGCGTCCCACAATGAGCAGTTCTTC. It codes for CASSSLSRGASHNEQFF.

CDR3 residues: CASSIPTGGQPQHF. CDR3 coding DNA: TGTGCCAGTAGTATCCCCACGGGAGGGCAGCCCCAGCATTTT. The genes are TRBV19 and TRBJ1-5; D remains unclear. Germline CDR1 LNHDA, CDR2 SQIVND (reference sequence). This CDR3 spans 14 amino acids. Trimming cost V 3 bases and J 7 bases, with 13 bases left between them.

This clone was recorded only once. The V gene is TRBV6-5, the J gene TRBJ2-1, with a weak D call TRBD1 (5 bases). V shed 5 bases and J shed 6 bases, with 17 bases lying between them. Germline values: CDR1 MNHEY, CDR2 SVGAGI. CDR3 length: 15 amino acids. In DNA, the CDR3 is TGTGCCAGCAGTCCCAGGGTGTTCATGAGCAATGAGCAGTTCTTC. As protein: CASSPRVFMSNEQFF.

This chain connects TRBV4-2 to TRBJ2-3; 8 bases match TRBD2. The ends lost 1 base at V and 4 bases at J; junction bases unmatched: 13. The CDR3 loop spans 18 amino acids. CDR1 and CDR2 from the germline V gene are LGHNA and YNFKEQ. This CDR3 is CASSQVMASGSSSDTQYF. The CDR3 bases are TGTGCCAGCAGCCAAGTTATGGCTAGCGGGTCTTCGTCAGATACGCAGTATTTT.

The rearrangement joins TRBV10-3 to TRBJ2-1; the match to TRBD2 covers 11 bases. This CDR3 comprises 15 residues. J gave up 5 bases and V 6 bases, and 6 bases lay outside the gene matches. CDR1 and CDR2 from the germline V gene are ENHRY and SYGVKD. CDR3 loop: CAISQTSGDDNEQFF. As DNA, the CDR3 is TGTGCCATCAGCCAGACTAGCGGGGATGACAATGAGCAGTTCTTC.

This chain links TRBV30 with TRBJ2-6; D is undetermined. The germline gives CDR1 GTSNPN, CDR2 SVGIG (reference sequence). CDR3 length equals 20 residues. V shed 4 bases and J shed 0 bases, with 25 bases lying between them. CDR3 protein: CAWKLSGSWSAYSGANVLTF. The CDR3 DNA is TGTGCCTGGAAGTTGTCAGGTTCTTGGTCCGCTTACTCTGGGGCCAACGTCCTGACTTTC.

The rearrangement joins TRBV28 to TRBJ1-3; 10 bases are a match to TRBD1. Germline loops: CDR1 MDHEN, CDR2 SYDVKM. The CDR3 runs to 16 residues. With V trimmed by 1 base and J by 4 bases, 4 bases remained unmatched. The CDR3 loop reads CASSLSDRGGGNTIYF. The CDR3, as DNA: TGTGCCAGCAGTTTATCGGACAGGGGGGGAGGAAACACCATATATTTT.

The chain employs TRBV28 and TRBJ1-5, with 8 bases lining up with TRBD1. CDR3 size: 14 residues. V shed 6 bases, J shed 4 bases, and the junction held 5 bases outside the gene matches. The germline CDR1 and CDR2 sequences are MDHEN and SYDVKM. The CDR3 DNA follows: TGTGCCAGCAGCAGGGGGCGGAGGAATCAGCCCCAGCATTTT. It encodes CASSRGRRNQPQHF.

The rearrangement links TRBV7-2 to TRBJ1-5, with D hard to call. The CDR3 is 12 amino acids. The germline V and J ends were trimmed by 3 bases and 9 bases, with 9 bases remaining between them. The germline gives CDR1 SGHTA, CDR2 FQGNSA. The CDR3 region is CASSFFGRPQHF. The CDR3 DNA reads as TGTGCCAGCAGCTTTTTCGGGAGGCCCCAGCATTTT.

The chain carries TRBV7-3 and TRBJ2-1, with D unresolved. CDR3 length equals 14 residues. V dropped 2 bases and J dropped 6 bases, with 11 bases sitting between them. CDR1 is SGHTA, CDR2 FQGTGA, per germline. CDR3 bases: TGTGCCAGCAGCTTATCGGCGGCTTCCAATGAGCAGTTCTTC. Its protein product is CASSLSAASNEQFF.

This clone was picked up a small number of times. This sequence joins TRBV6-4 and TRBJ1-2; 8 bases align to TRBD1. CDR3 length: 17 residues. CDR1 is MRHNA, CDR2 SNTAGT, per germline. J was trimmed by 4 bases and V by 2 bases; bases with no gene match: 12. CDR3 in amino acids: CASSDPGTGSPSYGYTF. In DNA, the CDR3 is TGTGCCAGCAGTGACCCGGGGACAGGAAGTCCCTCCTATGGCTACACCTTC.

The gene calls are TRBV18 and TRBJ1-1; the match to TRBD1 covers 8 bases. The germline gives CDR1 KGHSH, CDR2 LQKENI. This CDR3 region has 14 residues. V was clipped by 3 bases and J by 3 bases; unmatched bases: 3. The CDR3: CASSPADRDTEAFF. Written as DNA, the CDR3 is TGTGCCAGCTCACCCGCGGACAGGGACACTGAAGCTTTCTTT.

This clone was recorded once. The chain has TRBV6-5 and TRBJ1-3; D is ambiguous. Germline assignment: CDR1 MNHEY and CDR2 SVGAGI. V lost 5 bases, J lost 7 bases, and 15 bases lay in between. CDR3 size: 14 residues. CDR3 protein: CASSGREGPNTIYF. The CDR3 DNA follows: TGTGCCAGCAGTGGACGCGAGGGCCCGAACACCATATATTTT.